The entry that follows covers one T cell receptor (beta chain) sequence. Its specificity is not known. The data were produced by immunoSEQ multiplex PCR, yet TCRdb's version contains in-frame clones alone and is incomplete. The data show about 35,000 clones, roughly nine tenths seen once. This sample stems from a study of T cells in localized non-small cell lung cancer. Study-wide points: The study sequenced only one region of the tumor. As a result, intratumor heterogeneity could not be excluded and remains possible. Peak T cell clonality was found in uninvolved adjacent lung, exceeding tumor. There were a median 57 of the top 100 tumor clones appearing in adjacent lung.

V was shortened by 1 base and J by 6 bases, with 15 bases between the two germline ends. The CDR3 has 16 amino acids. The germline gives CDR1 SGHDN, CDR2 FVKESK. Sequences were derived from peripheral blood, sampled before any cancer treatment. This chain uses TRBV14 with TRBJ1-4; the D is unclear. The clonotype originates from a man aged 40 to 70 with stage I lung adenocarcinoma. CDR3 in DNA: TGTGCCAGCAGCCAAGGCCTGCTTGGTGGTCATGAAAAACTGTTTTTT. Its protein product is CASSQGLLGGHEKLFF.